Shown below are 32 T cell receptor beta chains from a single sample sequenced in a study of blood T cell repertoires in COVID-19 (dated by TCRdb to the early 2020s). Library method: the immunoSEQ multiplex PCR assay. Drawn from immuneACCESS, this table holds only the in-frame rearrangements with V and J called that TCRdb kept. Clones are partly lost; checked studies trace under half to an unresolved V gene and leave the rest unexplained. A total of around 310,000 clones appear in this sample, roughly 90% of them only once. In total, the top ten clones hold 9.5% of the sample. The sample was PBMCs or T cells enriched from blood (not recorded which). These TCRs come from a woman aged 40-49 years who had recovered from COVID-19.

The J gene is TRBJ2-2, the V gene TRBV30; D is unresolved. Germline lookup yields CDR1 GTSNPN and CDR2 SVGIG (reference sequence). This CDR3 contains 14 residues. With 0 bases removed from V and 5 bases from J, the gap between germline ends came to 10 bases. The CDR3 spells CAWSVKQPTGELFF. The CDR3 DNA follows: TGTGCCTGGAGTGTAAAACAGCCTACCGGGGAGCTGTTTTTT.

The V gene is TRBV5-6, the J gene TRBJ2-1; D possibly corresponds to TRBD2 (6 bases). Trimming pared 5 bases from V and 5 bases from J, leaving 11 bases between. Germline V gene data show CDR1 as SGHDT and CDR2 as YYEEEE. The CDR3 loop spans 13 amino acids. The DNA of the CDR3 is TGTGCCAGCAGGCCCACTAGCAACAATGAGCAGTTCTTC. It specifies CASRPTSNNEQFF.

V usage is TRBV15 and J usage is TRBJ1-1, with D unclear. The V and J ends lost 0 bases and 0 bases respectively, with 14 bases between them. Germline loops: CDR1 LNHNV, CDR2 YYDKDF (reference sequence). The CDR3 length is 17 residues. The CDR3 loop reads CATSRDRTTLMNTEAFF. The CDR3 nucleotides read TGTGCCACCAGCAGAGATAGAACTACTCTCATGAACACTGAAGCTTTCTTT.

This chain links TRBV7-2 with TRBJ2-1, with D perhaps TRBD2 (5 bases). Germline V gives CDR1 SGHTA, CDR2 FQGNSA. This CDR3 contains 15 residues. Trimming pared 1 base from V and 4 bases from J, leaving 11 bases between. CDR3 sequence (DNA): TGTGCCAGCAGCTTAGGAGGGATGCTGTACAATGAGCAGTTCTTC. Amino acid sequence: CASSLGGMLYNEQFF.

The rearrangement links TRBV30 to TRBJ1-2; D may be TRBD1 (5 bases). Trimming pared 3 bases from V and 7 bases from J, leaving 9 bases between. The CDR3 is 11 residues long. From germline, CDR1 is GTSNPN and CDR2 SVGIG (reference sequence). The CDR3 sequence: CAWRPRVGYTF. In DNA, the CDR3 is TGTGCCTGGAGACCCAGGGTTGGCTACACCTTC.

The CDR3 region is CAWSARGSTEAFF. Here the CDR3 DNA reads TGTGCCTGGAGTGCCAGGGGGTCCACTGAAGCTTTCTTT. This chain connects TRBV30 to TRBJ1-1; TRBD1 agrees at 7 bases. This CDR3 spans 13 amino acids. V lost 1 base, J lost 4 bases, and 3 bases stayed unmatched. Germline V gene data show CDR1 as GTSNPN and CDR2 as SVGIG (reference sequence).

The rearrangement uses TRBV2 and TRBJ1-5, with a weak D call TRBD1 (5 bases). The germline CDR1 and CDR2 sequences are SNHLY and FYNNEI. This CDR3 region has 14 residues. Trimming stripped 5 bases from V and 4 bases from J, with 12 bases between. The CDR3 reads CASSSGLVNQPQHF. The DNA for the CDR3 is TGTGCCAGCAGTTCAGGGCTGGTAAATCAGCCCCAGCATTTT. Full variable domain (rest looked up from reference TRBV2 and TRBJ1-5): EPEVTQTPSHQVTQMGQEVILRCVPISNHLYFYWYRQILGQKVEFLVSFYNNEISEKSEIFDDQFSVERPDGSNFTLKIRSTKLEDSAMYFCASSSGLVNQPQHFGDGTRLSIL.

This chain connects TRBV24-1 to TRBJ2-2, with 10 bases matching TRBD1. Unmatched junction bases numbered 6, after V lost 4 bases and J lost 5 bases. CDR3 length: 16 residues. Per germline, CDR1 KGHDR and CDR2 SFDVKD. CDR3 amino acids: CATSDPGTGETGELFF. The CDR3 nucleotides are TGTGCCACCAGTGACCCCGGGACAGGGGAAACCGGGGAGCTGTTTTTT.

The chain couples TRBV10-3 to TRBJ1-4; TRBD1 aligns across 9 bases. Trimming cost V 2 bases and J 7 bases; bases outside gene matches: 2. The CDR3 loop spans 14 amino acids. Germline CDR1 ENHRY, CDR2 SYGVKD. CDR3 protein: CAISEPGQGEKLFF. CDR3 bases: TGTGCCATCAGTGAGCCGGGACAGGGTGAAAAACTGTTTTTT.

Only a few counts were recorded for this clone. The CDR3 region is CAISGGGPQHF. CDR3 nucleotides: TGTGCCATCAGTGGCGGAGGGCCCCAGCATTTT. J is TRBJ1-5 and V is TRBV10-3; D is unclear. CDR1 and CDR2 from the germline V gene are ENHRY and SYGVKD. V was shortened by 4 bases and J by 9 bases, with 7 bases between the two germline ends. The length of the CDR3 is 11 residues.

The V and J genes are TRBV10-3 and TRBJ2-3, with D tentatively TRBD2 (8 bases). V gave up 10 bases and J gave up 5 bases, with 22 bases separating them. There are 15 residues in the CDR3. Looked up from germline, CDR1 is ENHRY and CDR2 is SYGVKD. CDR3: CATRGGGGRVDTQYF. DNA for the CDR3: TGTGCCACCCGAGGGGGCGGGGGGCGCGTAGATACGCAGTATTTT.

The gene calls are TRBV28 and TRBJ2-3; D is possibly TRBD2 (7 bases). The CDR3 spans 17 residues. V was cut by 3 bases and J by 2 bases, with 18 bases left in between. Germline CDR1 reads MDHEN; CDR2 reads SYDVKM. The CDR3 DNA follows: TGTGCCAGCAGTTTGCCCCCGGGGGGCACTAACACAGATACGCAGTATTTT. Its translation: CASSLPPGGTNTDTQYF. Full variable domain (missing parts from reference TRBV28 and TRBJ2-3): DVKVTQSSRYLVKRTGEKVFLECVQDMDHENMFWYRQDPGLGLRLIYFSYDVKMKEKGDIPEGYSVSREKKERFSLILESASTNQTSMYLCASSLPPGGTNTDTQYFGPGTRLTVL.

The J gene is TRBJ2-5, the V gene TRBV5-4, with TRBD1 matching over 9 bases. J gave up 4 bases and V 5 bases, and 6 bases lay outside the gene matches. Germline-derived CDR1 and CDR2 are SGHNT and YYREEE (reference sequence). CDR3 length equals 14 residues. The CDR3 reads CASRRQGGPETQYF. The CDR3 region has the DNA TGTGCCAGCAGGCGACAGGGGGGGCCAGAGACCCAGTACTTC.

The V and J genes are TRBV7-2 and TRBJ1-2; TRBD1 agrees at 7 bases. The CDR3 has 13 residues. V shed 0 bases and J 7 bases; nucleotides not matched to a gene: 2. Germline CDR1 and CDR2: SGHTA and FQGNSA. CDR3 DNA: TGTGCCAGCAGCTTAGCAGGGGGCTCTGGCTACACCTTC. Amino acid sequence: CASSLAGGSGYTF.

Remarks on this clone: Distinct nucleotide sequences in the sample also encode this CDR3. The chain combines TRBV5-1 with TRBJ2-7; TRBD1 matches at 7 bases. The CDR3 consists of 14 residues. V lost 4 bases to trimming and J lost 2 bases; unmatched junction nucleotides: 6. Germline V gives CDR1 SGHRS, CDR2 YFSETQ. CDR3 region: CASSLGQGAYEQYF. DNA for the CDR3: TGCGCCAGCAGCCTCGGGCAGGGGGCCTACGAGCAGTACTTC.

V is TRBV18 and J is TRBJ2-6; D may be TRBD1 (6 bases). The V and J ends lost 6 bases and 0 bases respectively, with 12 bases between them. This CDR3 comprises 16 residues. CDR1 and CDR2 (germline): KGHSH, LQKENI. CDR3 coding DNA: TGTGCCAGCTCGCCAACAGGGTCCTCTGGGGCCAACGTCCTGACTTTC. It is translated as CASSPTGSSGANVLTF.

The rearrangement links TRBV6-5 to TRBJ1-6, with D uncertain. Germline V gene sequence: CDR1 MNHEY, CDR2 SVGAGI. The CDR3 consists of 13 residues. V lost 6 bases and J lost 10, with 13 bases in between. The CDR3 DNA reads TGTGCCAGCAGAAGTAGTCTAAGATCACCCCTCCACTTT. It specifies CASRSSLRSPLHF.

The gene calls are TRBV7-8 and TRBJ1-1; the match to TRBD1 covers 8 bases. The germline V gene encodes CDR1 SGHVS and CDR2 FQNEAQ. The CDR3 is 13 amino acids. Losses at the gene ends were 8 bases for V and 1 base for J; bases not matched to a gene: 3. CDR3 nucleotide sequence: TGTGCCAGCCGCGACAGGGGGAACACTGAAGCTTTCTTT. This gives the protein CASRDRGNTEAFF.

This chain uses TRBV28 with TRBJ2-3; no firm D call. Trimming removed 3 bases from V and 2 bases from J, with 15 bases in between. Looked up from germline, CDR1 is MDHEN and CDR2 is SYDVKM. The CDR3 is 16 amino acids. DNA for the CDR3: TGTGCCAGCAGTTTTAGTCTGGAACAGCTCACAGATACGCAGTATTTT. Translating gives CASSFSLEQLTDTQYF.

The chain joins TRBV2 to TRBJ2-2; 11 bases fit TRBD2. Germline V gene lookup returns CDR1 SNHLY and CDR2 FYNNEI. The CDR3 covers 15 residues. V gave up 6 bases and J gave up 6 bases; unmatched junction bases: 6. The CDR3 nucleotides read TGTGCCAGCAGCCGATTAGCGGGAGGGCCCGGGGAGCTGTTTTTT. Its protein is CASSRLAGGPGELFF.

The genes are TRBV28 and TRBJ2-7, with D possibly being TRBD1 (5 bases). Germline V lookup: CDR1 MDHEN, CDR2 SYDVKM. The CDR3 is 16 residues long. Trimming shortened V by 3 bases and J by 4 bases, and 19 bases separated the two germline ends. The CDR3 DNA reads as TGTGCCAGCAGTTTTATGACCCAGGGTGGATTGTACGAGCAGTACTTC. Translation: CASSFMTQGGLYEQYF.

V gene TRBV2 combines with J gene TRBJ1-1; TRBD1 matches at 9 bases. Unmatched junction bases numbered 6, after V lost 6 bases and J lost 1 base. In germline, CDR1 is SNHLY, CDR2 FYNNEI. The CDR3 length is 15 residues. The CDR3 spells CASREDRGRNTEAFF. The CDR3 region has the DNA TGTGCCAGCAGGGAGGACAGGGGAAGGAACACTGAAGCTTTCTTT.

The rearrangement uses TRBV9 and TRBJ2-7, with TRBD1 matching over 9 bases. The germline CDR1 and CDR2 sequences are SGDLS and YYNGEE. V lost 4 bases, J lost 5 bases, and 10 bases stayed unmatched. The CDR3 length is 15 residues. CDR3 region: CASSLAGTGKNEQYF. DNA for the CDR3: TGTGCCAGCAGCCTAGCCGGGACAGGGAAGAACGAGCAGTACTTC.

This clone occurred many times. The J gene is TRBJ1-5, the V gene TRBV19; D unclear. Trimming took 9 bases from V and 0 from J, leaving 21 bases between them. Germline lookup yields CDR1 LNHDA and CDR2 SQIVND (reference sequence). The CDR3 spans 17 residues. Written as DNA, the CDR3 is TGTGCCAGCAAGCCCAGTAGGCGGGGTTATAGCAATCAGCCCCAGCATTTT. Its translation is CASKPSRRGYSNQPQHF.

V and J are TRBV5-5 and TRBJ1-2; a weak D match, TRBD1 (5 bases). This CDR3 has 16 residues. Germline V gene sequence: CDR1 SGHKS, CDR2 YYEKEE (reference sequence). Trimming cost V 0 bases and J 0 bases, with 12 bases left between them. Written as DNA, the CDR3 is TGTGCCAGCAGCTTGGCCGTGGGGACTACTAACTATGGCTACACCTTC. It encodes CASSLAVGTTNYGYTF.

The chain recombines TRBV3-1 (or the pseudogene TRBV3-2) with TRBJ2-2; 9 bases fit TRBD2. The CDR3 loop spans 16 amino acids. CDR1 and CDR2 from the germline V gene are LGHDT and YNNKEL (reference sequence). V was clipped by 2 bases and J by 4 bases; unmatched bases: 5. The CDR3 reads CASSQSDSGGTGELFF. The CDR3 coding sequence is TGTGCCAGCAGCCAATCCGATAGCGGGGGCACCGGGGAGCTGTTTTTT.

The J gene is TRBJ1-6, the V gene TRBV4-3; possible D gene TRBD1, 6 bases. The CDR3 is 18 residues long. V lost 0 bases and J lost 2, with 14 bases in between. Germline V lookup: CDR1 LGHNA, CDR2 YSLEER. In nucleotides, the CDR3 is TGCGCCAGCAGCCAAGATAAAGTCGGGGACACCTATAATTCACCCCTCCACTTT. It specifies CASSQDKVGDTYNSPLHF.

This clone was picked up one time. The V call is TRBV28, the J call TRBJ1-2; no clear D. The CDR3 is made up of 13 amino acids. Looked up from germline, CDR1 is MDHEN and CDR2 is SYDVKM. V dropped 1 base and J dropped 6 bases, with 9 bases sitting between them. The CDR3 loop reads CASSLYREDGYTF. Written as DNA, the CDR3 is TGTGCCAGCAGTTTATACCGGGAAGATGGCTACACCTTC.

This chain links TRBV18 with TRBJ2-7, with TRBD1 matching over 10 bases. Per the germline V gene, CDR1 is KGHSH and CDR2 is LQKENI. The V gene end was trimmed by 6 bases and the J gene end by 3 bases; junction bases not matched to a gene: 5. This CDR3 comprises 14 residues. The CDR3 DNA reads TGTGCCAGCTCTGCCGGGACAGGGGACTACGAGCAGTACTTC. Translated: CASSAGTGDYEQYF.

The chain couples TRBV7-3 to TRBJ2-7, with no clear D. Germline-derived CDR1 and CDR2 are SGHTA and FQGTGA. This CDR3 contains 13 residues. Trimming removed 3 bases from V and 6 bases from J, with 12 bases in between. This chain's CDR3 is CASSFSSSGEQYF. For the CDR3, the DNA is TGTGCCAGCAGCTTTTCCAGCTCGGGCGAGCAGTACTTC.

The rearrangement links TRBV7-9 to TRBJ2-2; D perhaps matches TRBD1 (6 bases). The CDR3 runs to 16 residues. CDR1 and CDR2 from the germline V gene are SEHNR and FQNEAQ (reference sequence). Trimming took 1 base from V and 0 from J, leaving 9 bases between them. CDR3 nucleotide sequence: TGTGCCAGCAGCTTAGAAAGGACAGCGAACACCGGGGAGCTGTTTTTT. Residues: CASSLERTANTGELFF.

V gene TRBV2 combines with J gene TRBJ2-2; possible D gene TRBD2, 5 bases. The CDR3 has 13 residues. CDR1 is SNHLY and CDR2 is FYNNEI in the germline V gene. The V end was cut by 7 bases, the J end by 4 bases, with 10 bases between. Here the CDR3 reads CASTSGVTGELFF. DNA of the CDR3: TGTGCCAGCACATCCGGGGTCACCGGGGAGCTGTTTTTT.